The 10 T cell receptor beta chains below come from one sample, sequenced in a study of CD8 T cells in Susac syndrome. RNA, at roughly 0.45 to 1 ug, was reverse transcribed with random hexamers. TCRdb re-called the immunoSEQ multiplex PCR reads through MiXCR, storing one row per CDR3 protein. Of some 300,000 distinct CDR3 sequences in the sample, 65% to 90% were seen once. Sequencing was done on a sample of CD8+ T cells from PBMCs. These receptors all come from a human donor with multiple sclerosis.

The chain uses TRBV27 and TRBJ2-3; 9 positions agree with TRBD1. This CDR3 comprises 14 residues. Looked up from germline, CDR1 is MNHEY and CDR2 is SMNVEV (reference sequence). The J segment lost 1 base and the V segment lost 7 bases, leaving 3 bases of the junction unmatched. The CDR3 DNA reads as TGTGCCAGCACCTGGACAGGGGGCACAGATACGCAGTATTTT. Its translation: CASTWTGGTDTQYF.

The chain combines TRBV12-3 or TRBV12-4 with TRBJ2-1; D gene uncertain. The CDR3 contains 15 residues. V lost 3 bases to trimming and J lost 3 bases, with 12 bases between them. CDR3 protein: CASSLTAAGYNEQFF. In nucleotides, the CDR3 is TGTGCCAGCAGTTTGACCGCGGCAGGCTACAATGAGCAGTTCTTC.

V usage is TRBV7-9 and J usage is TRBJ2-3; 10 positions match TRBD1. Germline lookup yields CDR1 SEHNR and CDR2 FQNEAQ (reference sequence). The CDR3 totals 18 residues. V lost 2 bases, J lost 6 bases, and 14 bases stayed unmatched. As DNA, the CDR3 is TGTGCCAGCAGCTTACCAACTACCGGGACAGGGGACAGGGATACGCAGTATTTT. Protein product: CASSLPTTGTGDRDTQYF.

The chain links TRBV28 to TRBJ2-7, with TRBD2 as a possible D gene (5 bases). CDR1 is MDHEN and CDR2 is SYDVKM in the germline V gene. V was shortened by 7 bases and J by 5 bases, with 24 bases between the two germline ends. The CDR3 is 16 amino acids. The CDR3 DNA follows: TGTGCCAGCACCCAAAGTTGGGCAAGAGGGTACCACGAGCAGTACTTC. It encodes CASTQSWARGYHEQYF.

V gene TRBV28 combines with J gene TRBJ2-7; 9 bases are shared with TRBD1. This CDR3 spans 15 amino acids. The germline gives CDR1 MDHEN, CDR2 SYDVKM. The J segment lost 5 bases and the V segment lost 1 base, leaving 6 bases of the junction unmatched. This chain's CDR3 is CASSLSTGTGNEQYF. The CDR3 DNA is TGTGCCAGCAGTTTATCCACCGGGACAGGGAACGAGCAGTACTTC.

V usage is TRBV7-8 and J usage is TRBJ2-3, with D maybe TRBD2 (5 bases). The CDR3 runs 16 residues. The ends were cut back, 3 bases at V and 0 bases at J, with 13 bases in the middle. Germline V lookup: CDR1 SGHVS, CDR2 FQNEAQ. CDR3 sequence: CASSFQLGPSTDTQYF. In DNA, the CDR3 is TGTGCCAGCAGCTTTCAACTAGGGCCTAGCACAGATACGCAGTATTTT.

The chain joins TRBV7-8 to TRBJ1-2; weak D call: TRBD1 (6 bases). Germline assignment: CDR1 SGHVS and CDR2 FQNEAQ. V shed 4 bases and J shed 2 bases, with 14 bases lying between them. The CDR3 is made up of 15 amino acids. CDR3 sequence (DNA): TGTGCCAGCAGCTACTCCGGGACAACAAACTATGGCTACACCTTC. This encodes CASSYSGTTNYGYTF.

A single count supports this clonotype. CDR3: CASSLSLANTDTQYF. The DNA for the CDR3 is TGTGCCAGCAGTTTAAGCCTAGCGAACACAGATACGCAGTATTTT. The chain employs TRBV27 and TRBJ2-3; tentatively, D is TRBD2 (6 bases). CDR1 and CDR2 (germline): MNHEY, SMNVEV (reference sequence). The CDR3 covers 15 residues. V dropped 2 bases and J dropped 2 bases, with 11 bases sitting between them.

The chain joins TRBV4-3 to TRBJ2-1; D ambiguous. Germline loops: CDR1 LGHNA, CDR2 YSLEER. The CDR3 extends over 17 amino acids. V was shortened by 4 bases and J by 0 bases, with 16 bases between the two germline ends. CDR3 sequence reads: CASSLESAVSSYNEQFF. Here the CDR3 DNA reads TGCGCCAGCAGCCTGGAGAGCGCCGTGAGCTCCTACAATGAGCAGTTCTTC.

The rearrangement links TRBV28 to TRBJ2-2; D remains ambiguous. CDR1 is MDHEN, CDR2 SYDVKM, per germline. The CDR3 covers 16 residues. V dropped 3 bases and J dropped 1 base, with 12 bases sitting between them. The CDR3 DNA reads TGTGCCAGCAGTTTGGTGGCTAACCAGAACACCGGGGAGCTGTTTTTT. This gives the protein CASSLVANQNTGELFF.